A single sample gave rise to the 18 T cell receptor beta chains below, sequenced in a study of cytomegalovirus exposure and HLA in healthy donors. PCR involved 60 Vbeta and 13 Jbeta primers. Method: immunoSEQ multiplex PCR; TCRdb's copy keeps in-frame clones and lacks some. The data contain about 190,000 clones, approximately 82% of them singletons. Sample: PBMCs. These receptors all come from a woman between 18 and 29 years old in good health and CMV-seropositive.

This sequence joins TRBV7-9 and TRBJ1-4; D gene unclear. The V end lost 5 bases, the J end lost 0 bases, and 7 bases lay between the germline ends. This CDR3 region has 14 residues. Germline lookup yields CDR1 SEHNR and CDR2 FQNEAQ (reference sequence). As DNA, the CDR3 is TGTGCCAGCAGCGTAACTACAACTAATGAAAAACTGTTTTTT. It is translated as CASSVTTTNEKLFF. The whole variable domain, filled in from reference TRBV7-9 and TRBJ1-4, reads DTGVSQNPRHKITKRGQNVTFRCDPISEHNRLYWYRQTLGQGPEFLTYFQNEAQLEKSRLLSDRFSAERPKGSFSTLEIQRTEQGDSAMYLCASSVTTTNEKLFFGSGTQLSVL.

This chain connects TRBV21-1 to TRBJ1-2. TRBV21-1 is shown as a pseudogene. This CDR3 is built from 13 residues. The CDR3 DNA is TGTGCCAGCAGCAACGCGGGGCTGAGGGGCTACACCTTC. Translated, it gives CASSNAGLRGYTF.

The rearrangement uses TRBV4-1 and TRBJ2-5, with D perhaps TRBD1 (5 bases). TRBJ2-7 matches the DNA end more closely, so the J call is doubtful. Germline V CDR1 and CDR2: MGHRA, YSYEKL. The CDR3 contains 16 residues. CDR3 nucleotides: TGCGCCAGCAGCCAAGGCAATTTTGCAGGGTCCTACGAGCAGTACTTC. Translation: CASSQGNFAGSYEQYF.

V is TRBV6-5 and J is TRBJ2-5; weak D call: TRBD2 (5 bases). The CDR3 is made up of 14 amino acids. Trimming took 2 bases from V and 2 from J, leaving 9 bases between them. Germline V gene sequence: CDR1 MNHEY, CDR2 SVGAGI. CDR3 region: CASSYGRVQETQYF. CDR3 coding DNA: TGTGCCAGCAGTTACGGGCGGGTTCAAGAGACCCAGTACTTC.

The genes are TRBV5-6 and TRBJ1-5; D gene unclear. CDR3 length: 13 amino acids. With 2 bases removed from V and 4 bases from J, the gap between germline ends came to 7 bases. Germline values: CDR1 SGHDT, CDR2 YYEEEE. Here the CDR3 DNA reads TGTGCCAGCAGCTTAGAGCTGAATCAGCCCCAGCATTTT. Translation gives CASSLELNQPQHF.

Here the CDR3 DNA reads TGTGCCAGCAGCCCCCGACTCGCGGGGGGCACCGGGGAGCTGTTTTTT. This codes for CASSPRLAGGTGELFF. The chain employs TRBV11-2 and TRBJ2-2; TRBD2 aligns across 8 bases. From germline, CDR1 is SGHAT and CDR2 FQNNGV. J gave up 4 bases and V 5 bases, and 9 bases lay outside the gene matches. This CDR3 spans 16 amino acids.

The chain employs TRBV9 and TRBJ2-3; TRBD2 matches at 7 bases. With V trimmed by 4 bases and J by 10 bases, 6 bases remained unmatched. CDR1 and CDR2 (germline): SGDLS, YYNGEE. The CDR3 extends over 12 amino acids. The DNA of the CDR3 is TGTGCCAGCAGCTCTCAGGGAGGGCCGCAGTATTTT. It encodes CASSSQGGPQYF.

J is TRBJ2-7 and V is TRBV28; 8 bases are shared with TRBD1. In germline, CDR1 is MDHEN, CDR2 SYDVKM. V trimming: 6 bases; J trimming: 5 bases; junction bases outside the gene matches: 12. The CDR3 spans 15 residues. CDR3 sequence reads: CASSPYQDRVDEQYF. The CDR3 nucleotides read TGTGCCAGCAGCCCATACCAGGACAGGGTCGACGAGCAGTACTTC.

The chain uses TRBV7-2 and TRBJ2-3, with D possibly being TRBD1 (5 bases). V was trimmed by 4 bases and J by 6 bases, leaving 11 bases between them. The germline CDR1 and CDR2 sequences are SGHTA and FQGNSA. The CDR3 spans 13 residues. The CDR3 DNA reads TGTGCCAGCAGCTCCAGGGATAGGGATACGCAGTATTTT. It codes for CASSSRDRDTQYF.

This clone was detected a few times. As DNA, the CDR3 is TGTGCCAGTAGTATGGACCACACGGGGGGCTACACCTTC. Residues: CASSMDHTGGYTF. The chain has TRBV19 and TRBJ1-2; D is ambiguous. CDR3 length equals 13 residues. The germline V and J ends were trimmed by 3 bases and 8 bases, with 13 bases remaining between them. CDR1 LNHDA and CDR2 SQIVND come from the germline V gene (reference sequence).

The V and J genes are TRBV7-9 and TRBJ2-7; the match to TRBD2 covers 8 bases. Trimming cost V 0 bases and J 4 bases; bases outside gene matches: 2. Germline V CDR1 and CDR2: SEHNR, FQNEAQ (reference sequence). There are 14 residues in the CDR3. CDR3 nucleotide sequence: TGTGCCAGCAGCTTAGCCAGCGGGGGTTACGAGCAGTACGTC. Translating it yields CASSLASGGYEQYV.

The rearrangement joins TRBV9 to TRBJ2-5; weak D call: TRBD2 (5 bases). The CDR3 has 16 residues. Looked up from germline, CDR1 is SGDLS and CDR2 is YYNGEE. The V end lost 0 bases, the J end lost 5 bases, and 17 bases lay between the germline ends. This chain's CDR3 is CASSVATGYNGETQYF. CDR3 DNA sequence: TGTGCCAGCAGCGTAGCTACGGGATACAATGGGGAGACCCAGTACTTC.

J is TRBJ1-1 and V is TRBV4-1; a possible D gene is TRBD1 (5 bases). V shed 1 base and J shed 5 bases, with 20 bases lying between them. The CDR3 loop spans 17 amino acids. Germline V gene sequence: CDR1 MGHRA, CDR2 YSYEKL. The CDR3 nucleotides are TGCGCCAGCAGCCAAGTCTCGGGGGGTAGGGGTGGTACTGAAGCTTTCTTT. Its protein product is CASSQVSGGRGGTEAFF.

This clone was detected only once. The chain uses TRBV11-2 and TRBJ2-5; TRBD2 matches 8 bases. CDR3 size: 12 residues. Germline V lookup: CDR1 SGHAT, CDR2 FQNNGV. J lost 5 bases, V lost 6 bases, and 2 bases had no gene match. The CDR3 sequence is CASRRGGETQYF. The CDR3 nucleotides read TGTGCCAGCAGGCGCGGGGGGGAGACCCAGTACTTC.

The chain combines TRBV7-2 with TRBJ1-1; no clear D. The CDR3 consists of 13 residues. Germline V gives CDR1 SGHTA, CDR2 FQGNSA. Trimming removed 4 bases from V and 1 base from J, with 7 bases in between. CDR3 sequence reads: CASSSQENTEAFF. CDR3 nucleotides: TGTGCCAGCAGCTCTCAGGAGAACACTGAAGCTTTCTTT.

As DNA, the CDR3 is TGTGCCAGCAGGACTCAGGGATTCTCCTACGAGCAGTACTTC. Protein: CASRTQGFSYEQYF. This chain connects TRBV28 to TRBJ2-7; TRBD1 might be the D (5 bases). The ends were cut back, 6 bases at V and 0 bases at J, with 12 bases in the middle. CDR1 is MDHEN and CDR2 is SYDVKM in the germline V gene. The CDR3 consists of 14 residues.

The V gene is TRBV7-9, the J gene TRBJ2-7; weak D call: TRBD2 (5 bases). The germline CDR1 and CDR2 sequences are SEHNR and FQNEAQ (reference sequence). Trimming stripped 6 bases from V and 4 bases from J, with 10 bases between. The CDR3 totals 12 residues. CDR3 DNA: TGTGCCAGCAGTCGAACGGGGTACGAGCAGTACTTC. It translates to CASSRTGYEQYF.

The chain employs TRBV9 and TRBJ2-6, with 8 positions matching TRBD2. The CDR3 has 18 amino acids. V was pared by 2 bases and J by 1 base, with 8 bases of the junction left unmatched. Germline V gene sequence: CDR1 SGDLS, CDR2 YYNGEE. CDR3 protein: CASSVPLAGGSGANVLTF. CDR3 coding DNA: TGTGCCAGCAGCGTGCCGTTGGCGGGGGGTTCTGGGGCCAACGTCCTGACTTTC.